Shown below are 25 T cell receptor beta chains from a single sample sequenced in a study of blood T cell repertoires in COVID-19. Method: immunoSEQ multiplex PCR; TCRdb's copy keeps in-frame clones and lacks some. The data contain around 99,000 clones, almost 85% of them singletons. The sample consisted of peripheral blood. Receptors originate from a human donor in a cohort sampled during active COVID-19.

CDR3 DNA: TGTGCCAGCAGTTACCCCCGCTTAGCGGGCCAGAGGGGAGAGACCCAGTACTTC. This codes for CASSYPRLAGQRGETQYF. J is TRBJ2-5 and V is TRBV6-2 or TRBV6-3; 7 bases line up with TRBD2. The length of the CDR3 is 18 residues. Trimming took 2 bases from V and 4 from J; bases not matched to a gene: 16. The germline gives CDR1 MNHEY, CDR2 SVGEGT.

The chain uses TRBV7-2 and TRBJ1-1; tentative D call: TRBD1 (5 bases). The CDR3 extends over 13 amino acids. V shed 5 bases and J shed 5 bases, with 12 bases lying between them. Germline CDR1 is SGHTA and CDR2 is FQGNSA. CDR3 sequence: CASSASGTTEAFF. CDR3 coding DNA: TGTGCCAGCAGCGCATCCGGGACTACTGAAGCTTTCTTT.

This clone was counted a few times. The CDR3 reads CASSFRDGRDGYTF. The CDR3 DNA reads as TGTGCCAGCAGTTTTCGTGATGGTCGAGATGGCTACACCTTC. The chain carries TRBV27 and TRBJ1-2, with D unresolved. The CDR3 spans 14 residues. Germline V gene sequence: CDR1 MNHEY, CDR2 SMNVEV (reference sequence). Trimming pared 3 bases from V and 6 bases from J, leaving 14 bases between.

The chain uses TRBV12-3 or TRBV12-4 and TRBJ2-1; no clear D. V shed 5 bases and J shed 0 bases, with 5 bases lying between them. The CDR3 loop spans 13 amino acids. CDR3 protein: CASSESSYNEQFF. The CDR3 DNA reads TGTGCCAGCAGTGAGAGCTCCTACAATGAGCAGTTCTTC.

The V gene is TRBV7-4, the J gene TRBJ2-3; D not certain. This CDR3 comprises 14 residues. V shed 5 bases and J shed 1 base, with 10 bases lying between them. Germline loops: CDR1 SGHVT, CDR2 SQSDAQ. The CDR3 DNA reads TGTGCCAGCAGCCCAACGGGTGGCACAGATACGCAGTATTTT. This gives the protein CASSPTGGTDTQYF.

This rearrangement joins TRBV23-1 to TRBJ2-5; 9 bases line up with TRBD1. TRBV23-1 is flagged as an ORF with uncertain function. V dropped 1 base and J dropped 5; count of bases not matched to a gene: 8. This CDR3 region has 16 residues. In DNA form, the CDR3 reads TGCGCCAGCAGTCAATGGCAGAACAGGGGGCGGGAGACCCAGTACTTC. This translates into CASSQWQNRGRETQYF.

V usage is TRBV18 and J usage is TRBJ2-1; tentatively, D is TRBD1 (5 bases). From germline, CDR1 is KGHSH and CDR2 LQKENI. Trimming removed 0 bases at V and 4 bases at J, with 13 bases between. The CDR3 is 16 residues long. The CDR3 bases are TGTGCCAGCTCACCACCGATTGACAGACCATACAATGAGCAGTTCTTC. Encoded protein: CASSPPIDRPYNEQFF.

V is TRBV19 and J is TRBJ2-6; possible D gene TRBD1, 6 bases. Trimming took off 7 bases at V and 4 bases at J, with 17 bases between the two ends. Looked up from germline, CDR1 is LNHDA and CDR2 is SQIVND (reference sequence). This CDR3 has 16 amino acids. In DNA, the CDR3 is TGTGCCAGTACATACAGGGTGACGGAGGGGGCCAACGTCCTGACTTTC. It translates to CASTYRVTEGANVLTF. The whole variable domain, filled in from reference TRBV19 and TRBJ2-6, reads DGGITQSPKYLFRKEGQNVTLSCEQNLNHDAMYWYRQDPGQGLRLIYYSQIVNDFQKGDIAEGYSVSREKKESFPLTVTSAQKNPTAFYLCASTYRVTEGANVLTFGAGSRLTVL.

This clone is a singleton in its sample. The chain links TRBV7-2 to TRBJ2-2, with 7 positions matching TRBD1. Per the germline V gene, CDR1 is SGHTA and CDR2 is FQGNSA. This CDR3 is built from 15 residues. With 4 bases clipped from V and 1 base from J, the junction kept 3 bases outside the gene matches. This chain's CDR3 is CASSSRTGNTGELFF. In nucleotides, the CDR3 is TGTGCCAGCAGCTCCCGGACAGGGAACACCGGGGAGCTGTTTTTT.

This chain connects TRBV29-1 to TRBJ1-2; 11 bases align to TRBD1. In germline, CDR1 is SQVTM, CDR2 ANQGSEA. This CDR3 has 13 residues. The V gene end was trimmed by 4 bases and the J gene end by 8 bases; junction bases not matched to a gene: 6. The CDR3 here is CSVGGQGAIGYTF. The CDR3 nucleotides read TGCAGCGTTGGTGGACAGGGGGCGATCGGCTACACCTTC.

V gene TRBV30 combines with J gene TRBJ1-1, with D possibly being TRBD1 (5 bases). With 1 base removed from V and 6 bases from J, the gap between germline ends came to 15 bases. The CDR3 is made up of 14 amino acids. Germline lookup yields CDR1 GTSNPN and CDR2 SVGIG (reference sequence). CDR3 nucleotide sequence: TGTGCCTGGAGTGGGAAGGGAGGGGTTGCTGAAGCTTTCTTT. Protein: CAWSGKGGVAEAFF.

The CDR3 DNA sequence: TGTGCCAGCAGCCTAAGTACAGGGCTGCAGCCCCAGCATTTT. It codes for CASSLSTGLQPQHF. V and J are TRBV7-2 and TRBJ1-5; weak D call: TRBD1 (6 bases). Trimming removed 5 bases at V and 7 bases at J, with 15 bases between. Per the germline V gene, CDR1 is SGHTA and CDR2 is FQGNSA. The CDR3 totals 14 residues.

This clone was seen a single time. The V gene is TRBV7-7, the J gene TRBJ2-5, with D possibly TRBD1 on 6 matching bases. This CDR3 region has 16 residues. V shed 1 base and J shed 5 bases, with 17 bases lying between them. Germline values: CDR1 SSHAT, CDR2 FNYEAQ (reference sequence). The CDR3 loop is CASSLGDTGALETQYF. For the CDR3, the DNA is TGTGCCAGCAGCTTAGGGGACACCGGGGCCCTCGAGACCCAGTACTTC.

The rearrangement links TRBV28 to TRBJ2-5; 7 nucleotides align to TRBD2. The V segment lost 7 bases and the J segment 5 bases; nucleotides outside the gene matches: 7. Germline assignment: CDR1 MDHEN and CDR2 SYDVKM. This CDR3 has 13 amino acids. The CDR3, as DNA: TGTGCCAGCACGGGGGGAATGGTGGAGACCCAGTACTTC. Its translation is CASTGGMVETQYF. The complete variable domain, with remaining parts taken from reference TRBV28 and TRBJ2-5, reads DVKVTQSSRYLVKRTGEKVFLECVQDMDHENMFWYRQDPGLGLRLIYFSYDVKMKEKGDIPEGYSVSREKKERFSLILESASTNQTSMYLCASTGGMVETQYFGPGTRLLVL.

This sequence joins TRBV2 and TRBJ2-1; 12 bases map to TRBD2. The CDR3 has 14 amino acids. Germline trimming cut 5 bases from V and 6 bases from J; bases unmatched to any gene: 2. Germline lookup yields CDR1 SNHLY and CDR2 FYNNEI. The CDR3 coding sequence is TGTGCCAGCAGTCTGACTAGCGGGAGCAATGAGCAGTTCTTC. This sequence encodes CASSLTSGSNEQFF.

This clone was seen a few times. V usage is TRBV2 and J usage is TRBJ1-1; D unresolved. The V gene lost 7 bases and the J gene lost 5 bases, with 14 bases spanning the gap. The CDR3 has 13 amino acids. In germline, CDR1 is SNHLY, CDR2 FYNNEI. CDR3 coding DNA: TGTGCCAGCACTAGCCTTTTGGGGACTGAAGCTTTCTTT. Residues: CASTSLLGTEAFF.

The rearrangement joins TRBV19 to TRBJ2-2; 9 bases agree with TRBD1. Germline CDR1 reads LNHDA; CDR2 reads SQIVND (reference sequence). CDR3 length equals 16 residues. V lost 5 bases, J lost 6 bases, and 10 bases stayed unmatched. The CDR3 region is CASSDPGQGLAGELFF. CDR3 coding DNA: TGTGCCAGTAGTGACCCGGGACAGGGTCTTGCCGGGGAGCTGTTTTTT.

CDR3 nucleotide sequence: TGTGCCAGCAGTGGACTAGCGCTTAACACCGGGGAGCTGTTTTTT. Its protein is CASSGLALNTGELFF. J is TRBJ2-2 and V is TRBV2, with TRBD2 identical over 8 bases. Germline assignment: CDR1 SNHLY and CDR2 FYNNEI. The CDR3 loop spans 15 amino acids. V gave up 4 bases and J gave up 2 bases; unmatched junction bases: 3.

The V call is TRBV11-2, the J call TRBJ2-5, with D possibly matching TRBD2 (6 bases). CDR1 is SGHAT, CDR2 FQNNGV, per germline. Trimming stripped 5 bases from V and 2 bases from J, with 18 bases between. The CDR3 has 16 residues. Here the CDR3 reads CASSPGGGLPQETQYF. In DNA, the CDR3 is TGTGCCAGCAGCCCTGGTGGGGGACTCCCTCAAGAGACCCAGTACTTC.

CDR3 sequence (DNA): TGTGCCAGTAGTATGGGGGACAGGGACTATGGCTACACCTTC. It specifies CASSMGDRDYGYTF. The chain has TRBV19 and TRBJ1-2; 9 positions match TRBD1. CDR1 is LNHDA, CDR2 SQIVND, per germline (reference sequence). Losses at the gene ends were 3 bases for V and 3 bases for J; bases not matched to a gene: 2. This CDR3 spans 14 amino acids.

This clone is a singleton in its sample. This chain joins TRBV6-1 and TRBJ2-4, with D perhaps matching TRBD2 (6 bases). Trimming removed 0 bases at V and 0 bases at J, with 18 bases between. Germline V gene data show CDR1 as MNHNS and CDR2 as SASEGT. This CDR3 is 19 amino acids long. For the CDR3, the DNA is TGTGCCAGCAGTGAAGCTAGGGACTTATTGATACTAGCCAAAAACATTCAGTACTTC. Translated, it gives CASSEARDLLILAKNIQYF.

V is TRBV19 and J is TRBJ1-1; D perhaps matches TRBD1 (6 bases). Trimming removed 10 bases from V and 7 bases from J, with 13 bases in between. Germline loops: CDR1 LNHDA, CDR2 SQIVND (reference sequence). The CDR3 has 11 amino acids. In DNA form, the CDR3 reads TGTGCCACTGGCACAGGGCTTGAAGCTTTCTTT. It codes for CATGTGLEAFF.

The chain couples TRBV13 to TRBJ1-1, with 8 bases fitting TRBD1. Germline V lookup: CDR1 PRHDT, CDR2 FYEKMQ (reference sequence). V shed 5 bases and J 0 bases; nucleotides not matched to a gene: 8. This CDR3 is built from 16 residues. This chain's CDR3 is CASSTRTGLLNTEAFF. In nucleotides, the CDR3 is TGTGCCAGCAGCACGCGGACAGGGCTCCTGAACACTGAAGCTTTCTTT.

The V and J genes are TRBV27 and TRBJ1-4; D ambiguous. Germline CDR1 and CDR2: MNHEY and SMNVEV (reference sequence). Trimming stripped 5 bases from V and 8 bases from J, with 15 bases between. The CDR3 totals 14 residues. The CDR3 DNA sequence: TGTGCCAGCAGTCCGGCCGGGGTAGGGGAAAAACTGTTTTTT. The encoded protein is CASSPAGVGEKLFF.

The chain uses TRBV13 and TRBJ2-2; possible D gene TRBD1, 5 bases. The germline CDR1 and CDR2 sequences are PRHDT and FYEKMQ (reference sequence). This CDR3 is built from 15 residues. V was pared by 3 bases and J by 0 bases, with 8 bases between. CDR3 DNA: TGTGCCAGCAGCTTTAGGGGCGCGAACACCGGGGAGCTGTTTTTT. It encodes CASSFRGANTGELFF.